The sequence of this T cell receptor (beta chain) was determined in a study of tumor-infiltrating lymphocytes in primary liver carcinoma. The germline CDR1 and CDR2 sequences are SGHDN and FVKESK. CDR3 length: 15 amino acids. Trimming pared 3 bases from V and 0 bases from J, leaving 12 bases between. TCR beta cDNA was made from 500 ng total RNA with a constant-region primer. Slightly modified ARM-PCR served as the procedure for the TCR beta libraries. These libraries came from three rounds of nested multiplex PCR. TRBV1-TRBV30 forward and Cbeta reverse primers drove the first two approximately 10-cycle rounds. TCRdb redid the calling of the multiplex PCR reads with MiXCR, one entry per CDR3 protein. Here the sample spans some 320,000 distinct CDR3 sequences, less than 75% being singletons. Of note for this clonotype: The antigen is undetermined. This could be a read error, since a much larger clone is one nucleotide away. The conserved phenylalanine or tryptophan normally closing the CDR3 is absent here, so this likely arose from a read error.

Blood RNA originated from unsorted whole blood, with germline DNA additionally extracted. Findings and caveats of the study: The bulk unsorted samples meant that CD4+ and CD8+ repertoires went uncompared. Tumors had a top-250-clone fraction that was significantly higher than blood (p = 0.039). Overlap between tumor regions exceeded overlap of tumor with adjacent tissue or blood.

This sequence originates from a man in his forties with primary liver carcinoma and hepatitis B virus infection. The chain combines TRBV14 with TRBJ2-7; maybe TRBD2 (6 bases). The specimen was peripheral blood. CDR3 loop: CASSHEVGLSYEQYL. CDR3 nucleotide sequence: TGTGCCAGCAGCCATGAGGTGGGACTCTCCTACGAGCAGTACTTA.